The T cell receptor (beta chain) under discussion was sequenced for a study of response to subunit inactivated influenza vaccine. The CDR3 spans 15 residues. V was pared by 4 bases and J by 8 bases, with 13 bases of the junction left unmatched. Germline V lookup: CDR1 SGHAT, CDR2 FQNNGV. This clonotype appeared a few times. Antigen specificity is unknown. From the RT-PCR reads, TCRdb called clonotypes with MiXCR, one entry per CDR3 protein. The sample yields about 780,000 distinct CDR3 sequences, about a fifth seen once. General study points: Few additional T cells are recruited per seasonal influenza vaccination, authors suggested.

The rearrangement joins TRBV11-2 to TRBJ1-2, with 7 nucleotides matching TRBD1. The sample consisted of PBMCs from blood, taken around 5 days after vaccination. The sequence came from a man aged 45-65 years who received an inactivated influenza vaccine. The CDR3 DNA follows: TGTGCCAGCAGCTCCAACACTAGAGGGGGCCGAGGCTACACCTTC. This encodes CASSSNTRGGRGYTF.